This T cell receptor beta chain was identified in a study of T cell changes during pregnancy in multiple sclerosis. This clone was observed once. The table came from immunoSEQ multiplex PCR; TCRdb's copy has only in-frame clones and leaves some out. The repertoire holds under 55,000 clones, roughly 91% seen once, with about 0.61% in the top ten. The germline V gene has CDR1 LNHDA and CDR2 SQIVND (reference sequence). The germline V and J ends were trimmed by 9 bases and 8 bases, with 19 bases remaining between them. The CDR3 runs 14 residues. This specimen was CD4+ T cells from peripheral blood mononuclear cells, taken after pregnancy. The rearrangement uses TRBV19 and TRBJ1-4; tentatively, D is TRBD1 (5 bases). The clonotype comes from a female donor in good health, enrolled as a control in a pregnancy study. The CDR3, as DNA: TGTGCCAGCAATACTGGGGCAGTTGGGGAAAAACTGTTTTTT. Its translation is CASNTGAVGEKLFF.